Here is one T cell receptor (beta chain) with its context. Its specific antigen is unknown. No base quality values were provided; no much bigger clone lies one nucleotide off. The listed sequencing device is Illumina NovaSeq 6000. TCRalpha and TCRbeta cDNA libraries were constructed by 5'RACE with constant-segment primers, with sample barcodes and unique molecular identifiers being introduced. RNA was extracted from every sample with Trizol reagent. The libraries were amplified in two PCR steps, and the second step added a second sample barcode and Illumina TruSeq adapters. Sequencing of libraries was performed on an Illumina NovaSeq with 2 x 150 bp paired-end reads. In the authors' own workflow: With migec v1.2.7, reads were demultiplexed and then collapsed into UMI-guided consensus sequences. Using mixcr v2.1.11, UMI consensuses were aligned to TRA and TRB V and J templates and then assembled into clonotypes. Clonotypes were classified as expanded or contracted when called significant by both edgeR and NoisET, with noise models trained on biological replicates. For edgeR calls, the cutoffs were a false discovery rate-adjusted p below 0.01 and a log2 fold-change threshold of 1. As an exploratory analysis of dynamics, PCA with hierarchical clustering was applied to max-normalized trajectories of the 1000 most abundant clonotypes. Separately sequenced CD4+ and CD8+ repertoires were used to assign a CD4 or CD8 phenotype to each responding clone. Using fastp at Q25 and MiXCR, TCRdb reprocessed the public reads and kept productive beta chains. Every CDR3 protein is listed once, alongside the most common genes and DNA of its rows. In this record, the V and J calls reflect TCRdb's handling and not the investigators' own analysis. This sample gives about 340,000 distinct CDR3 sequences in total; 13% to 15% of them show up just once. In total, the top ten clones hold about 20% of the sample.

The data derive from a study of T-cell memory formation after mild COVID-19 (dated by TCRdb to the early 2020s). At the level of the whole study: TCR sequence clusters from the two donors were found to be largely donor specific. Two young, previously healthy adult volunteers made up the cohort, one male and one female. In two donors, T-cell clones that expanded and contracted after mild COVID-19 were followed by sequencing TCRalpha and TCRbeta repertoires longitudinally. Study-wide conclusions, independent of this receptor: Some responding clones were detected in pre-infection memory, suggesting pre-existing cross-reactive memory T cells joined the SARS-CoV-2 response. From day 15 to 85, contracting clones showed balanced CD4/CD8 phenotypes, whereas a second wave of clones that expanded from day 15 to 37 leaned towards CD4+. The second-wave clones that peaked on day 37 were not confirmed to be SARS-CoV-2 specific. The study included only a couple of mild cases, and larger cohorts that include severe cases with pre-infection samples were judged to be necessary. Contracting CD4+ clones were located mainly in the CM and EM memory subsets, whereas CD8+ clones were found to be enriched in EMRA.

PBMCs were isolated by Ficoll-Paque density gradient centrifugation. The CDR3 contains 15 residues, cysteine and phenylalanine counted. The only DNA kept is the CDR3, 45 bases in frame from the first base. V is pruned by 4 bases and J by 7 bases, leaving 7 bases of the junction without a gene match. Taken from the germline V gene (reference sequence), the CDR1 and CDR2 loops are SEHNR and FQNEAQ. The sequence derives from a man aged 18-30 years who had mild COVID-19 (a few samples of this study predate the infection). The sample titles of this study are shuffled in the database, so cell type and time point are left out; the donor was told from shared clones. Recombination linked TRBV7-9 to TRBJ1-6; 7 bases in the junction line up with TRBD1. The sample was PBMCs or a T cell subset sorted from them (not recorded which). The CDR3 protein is CASSSQGISNSPLHF. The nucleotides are TGTGCCAGCAGCTCACAGGGGATTAGCAATTCACCCCTCCACTTT. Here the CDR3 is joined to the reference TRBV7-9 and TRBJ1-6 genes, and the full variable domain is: DTGVSQNPRHKITKRGQNVTFRCDPISEHNRLYWYRQTLGQGPEFLTYFQNEAQLEKSRLLSDRFSAERPKGSFSTLEIQRTEQGDSAMYLCASSSQGISNSPLHFGNGTRLTVT.